Listed here are 9 T cell receptor beta chains from one sample, sequenced in a study of blood T cell repertoires in COVID-19. The assay was immunoSEQ multiplex PCR, and TCRdb's table has in-frame clones only and misses some. The data show some 87,000 clones, over 75% seen once. Sequences were obtained from peripheral blood. These TCRs come from a human donor in a cohort sampled during active COVID-19.

J is TRBJ2-2 and V is TRBV30; 8 positions agree with TRBD1. Germline CDR1 and CDR2: GTSNPN and SVGIG (reference sequence). V lost 4 bases and J lost 5; bases outside the gene matches: 9. This CDR3 spans 15 amino acids. The CDR3 sequence: CAWTAQGARTGELFF. For the CDR3, the DNA is TGTGCCTGGACCGCCCAGGGGGCTCGGACCGGGGAGCTGTTTTTT. Drawing the rest from reference TRBV30 and TRBJ2-2, the complete variable domain is SQTIHQWPATLVQPVGSPLSLECTVEGTSNPNLYWYRQAAGRGLQLLFYSVGIGQISSEVPQNLSASRPQDRQFILSSKKLLLSDSGFYLCAWTAQGARTGELFFGEGSRLTVL.

This chain connects TRBV7-2 to TRBJ2-4; 14 bases are a match to TRBD2. The CDR3 is 15 amino acids. Germline lookup yields CDR1 SGHTA and CDR2 FQGNSA. J was trimmed by 9 bases and V by 5 bases; bases with no gene match: 6. The CDR3 DNA is TGTGCCAGCAGCAGAGGGACTAGCGGGGGCCGCATTCAGTACTTC. Translated, it gives CASSRGTSGGRIQYF.

V gene TRBV5-4 combines with J gene TRBJ2-1; 7 bases are a match to TRBD1. The V and J ends lost 0 bases and 7 bases, in that order; junction bases with no gene match: 10. CDR3 length: 16 amino acids. The germline gives CDR1 SGHNT, CDR2 YYREEE (reference sequence). In DNA form, the CDR3 reads TGTGCCAGCAGCTTGGGAGGCCAGGGGGTTTTAAATGAGCAGTTCTTC. Translating gives CASSLGGQGVLNEQFF.

The chain has TRBV15 and TRBJ2-1; the D gene is possibly TRBD2 (5 bases). V lost 0 bases, J lost 0 bases, and 15 bases lay in between. The CDR3 has 18 amino acids. Germline lookup yields CDR1 LNHNV and CDR2 YYDKDF (reference sequence). Here the CDR3 reads CATSREPPRASSYNEQFF. CDR3 bases: TGTGCCACCAGCAGAGAGCCGCCGCGGGCGTCCTCCTACAATGAGCAGTTCTTC. The whole variable domain, filled in from reference TRBV15 and TRBJ2-1, reads DAMVIQNPRYQVTQFGKPVTLSCSQTLNHNVMYWYQQKSSQAPKLLFHYYDKDFNNEADTPDNFQSRRPNTSFCFLDIRSPGLGDTAMYLCATSREPPRASSYNEQFFGPGTRLTVL.

The chain has TRBV3-1 (or the pseudogene TRBV3-2) and TRBJ2-7; D is uncertain. V was pared by 4 bases and J by 6 bases, with 7 bases between. The CDR3 is 11 residues long. The germline V gene encodes CDR1 LGHDT and CDR2 YNNKEL (reference sequence). CDR3: CASSRSGEQYF. CDR3 sequence (DNA): TGTGCCAGCAGCCGTTCAGGCGAGCAGTACTTC.

The chain recombines TRBV7-2 with TRBJ1-3; 7 bases are a match to TRBD1. The V and J ends lost 3 bases and 8 bases, in that order; junction bases with no gene match: 10. Per the germline V gene, CDR1 is SGHTA and CDR2 is FQGNSA. CDR3 size: 15 residues. CDR3 nucleotide sequence: TGTGCCAGCAGCTTGGGAGAGACAGGGCTTTACACCATATATTTT. Its translation is CASSLGETGLYTIYF.

This chain links TRBV11-2 with TRBJ2-7; D is unclear. The germline V gene has CDR1 SGHAT and CDR2 FQNNGV. This CDR3 comprises 14 residues. V lost 1 base and J lost 6, with 13 bases in between. The CDR3 protein is CASSLAPHGREQYF. The CDR3 DNA sequence: TGTGCCAGCAGCTTAGCTCCCCATGGCCGCGAGCAGTACTTC.

J is TRBJ2-1 and V is TRBV7-3; TRBD1 aligns across 9 bases. In germline, CDR1 is SGHTA, CDR2 FQGTGA. The CDR3 is made up of 16 amino acids. Germline trimming cut 5 bases from V and 7 bases from J; bases unmatched to any gene: 12. The DNA for the CDR3 is TGTGCCAGCAGCCTCTACGGGACAGGGAATATTAATGAGCAGTTCTTC. Protein sequence: CASSLYGTGNINEQFF. Full variable domain (rest looked up from reference TRBV7-3 and TRBJ2-1): GAGVSQTPSNKVTEKGKYVELRCDPISGHTALYWYRQSLGQGPEFLIYFQGTGAADDSGLPNDRFFAVRPEGSVSTLKIQRTERGDSAVYLCASSLYGTGNINEQFFGPGTRLTVL.

The V and J genes are TRBV3-1 (or the pseudogene TRBV3-2) and TRBJ2-3; 7 nucleotides line up with TRBD1. Germline V gene lookup returns CDR1 LGHDT and CDR2 YNNKEL (reference sequence). With 0 bases clipped from V and 2 bases from J, the junction kept 5 bases outside the gene matches. The CDR3 is 16 residues long. The CDR3, as DNA: TGTGCCAGCAGCCAAGATCCAGGGGGAATCACAGATACGCAGTATTTT. Its protein is CASSQDPGGITDTQYF.